Below, one TCR beta chain is given with its context. Its target is unknown. Terminally differentiated effector memory CD45RA+ cells were excluded from the naive CD8 cells, which were CD45RO-negative and positively selected for CCR7. This specimen comes from a study of shared clonotypes between healthy human individuals. Study-wide findings and caveats: Few donors limited the genetic and exposure-history diversity represented. Sampling used blood alone; tissue repertoires probably differ.

The length of the CDR3 is 16 residues. Germline values: CDR1 WSHSY, CDR2 SAAADI. Losses at the gene ends were 8 bases for V and 0 bases for J; bases not matched to a gene: 10. In the original workflow: Without quality scores, immunoSEQ junctional reads could not be filtered like full-length reads. Repertoires were generated with immunoSEQ multiplex PCR, while TCRdb's copy carries only in-frame clones and drops some. V, J and clone size are those of that table, while D and trimming were read from the DNA. The table lists fewer than 850,000 clones, roughly 96% of them singletons, with about 0.22% in the top ten.

This clonotype was obtained from a young man in good health. Material: naive CD8+ T cells sorted from blood. The chain has TRBV10-2 and TRBJ2-7, with 10 bases identical to TRBD2. The CDR3 protein is CASWGLATRSSYEQYF. CDR3 nucleotide sequence: TGCGCCAGCTGGGGACTAGCGACACGCTCCTCCTACGAGCAGTACTTC.